The 13 T cell receptor beta chains in this list originate from one sample, sequenced in a study of shared clonotypes between healthy human individuals. CD45RO negativity and positive selection for CCR7 defined naive CD8 cells, a population that excluded terminally differentiated effector memory CD45RA+ cells. Method: immunoSEQ multiplex PCR; TCRdb's copy keeps in-frame clones and lacks some. The sample records about 2 million clones, less than 95% being singletons. The specimen sequenced was naive CD8+ T cells sorted from blood. The receptors stem from a young man in good health.

Written as DNA, the CDR3 is TGCGCCAGCAGCCAAGAGACAGGGGATCTTGGCTACACCTTC. It is translated as CASSQETGDLGYTF. This chain connects TRBV4-1 to TRBJ1-2; 8 bases align to TRBD1. Unmatched junction bases numbered 4, after V lost 0 bases and J lost 7 bases. The CDR3 consists of 14 residues. Germline V gene data show CDR1 as MGHRA and CDR2 as YSYEKL.

As for this clone: The sample has other DNA sequences that encode this CDR3 too. V usage is TRBV7-9 and J usage is TRBJ2-7, with D perhaps matching TRBD1 (5 bases). V lost 5 bases and J 4 bases, leaving 15 bases between the germline ends. This CDR3 has 14 residues. Germline assignment: CDR1 SEHNR and CDR2 FQNEAQ (reference sequence). The CDR3 reads CASSLVTVPYEQYF. The CDR3 DNA reads TGTGCCAGCAGCCTCGTGACAGTCCCTTACGAGCAGTACTTC.

V is TRBV7-3 and J is TRBJ1-1, with no clear D. Looked up from germline, CDR1 is SGHTA and CDR2 is FQGTGA. Trimming shortened V by 5 bases and J by 1 base, and 8 bases separated the two germline ends. The CDR3 has 13 residues. The CDR3 loop reads CASSPDSNTEAFF. CDR3 bases: TGTGCCAGCAGCCCGGACTCGAACACTGAAGCTTTCTTT.

CDR3 nucleotides: TGTGCCAGCAGCCCAACCACAGGGGGAACAACTGGAAACACCATATATTTT. Protein: CASSPTTGGTTGNTIYF. The chain employs TRBV7-6 and TRBJ1-3, with 8 bases aligning to TRBD1. The germline gives CDR1 SGHVS, CDR2 FNYEAQ. The CDR3 runs to 17 residues. Trimming at V came to 5 bases and at J to 2 bases, leaving 11 bases not matched to a gene.

Of note for this clone: Within the sample, other DNA sequences also encode this same CDR3. This sequence joins TRBV7-9 and TRBJ2-7; D not certain. The V and J ends lost 5 bases and 0 bases respectively, with 5 bases between them. In germline, CDR1 is SEHNR, CDR2 FQNEAQ (reference sequence). The CDR3 is 12 amino acids. CDR3 nucleotide sequence: TGTGCCAGCAGCGCAACCTCCTACGAGCAGTACTTC. As protein: CASSATSYEQYF.

This clone came up a few times. V and J are TRBV10-1 and TRBJ2-2, with D unclear. Looked up from germline, CDR1 is WNHNN and CDR2 is SYGVQD (reference sequence). This CDR3 is 12 amino acids long. With 0 bases removed from V and 5 bases from J, the gap between germline ends came to 1 base. The CDR3: CASSESTGELFF. In DNA, the CDR3 is TGCGCCAGCAGTGAGTCGACCGGGGAGCTGTTTTTT.

This chain joins TRBV18 and TRBJ2-5, with TRBD2 matching over 11 bases. The J call could be wrong; TRBJ2-7 is a better fit for the DNA end. CDR3 length: 14 amino acids. The germline gives CDR1 KGHSH, CDR2 LQKENI. The CDR3 nucleotides are TGTGCCAGCTCGGAACTAGCGGGAGTAGACGAGCAGTACTTC. Residues: CASSELAGVDEQYF.

The chain is built from TRBV27 and TRBJ2-1; D tentatively fits TRBD1 or TRBD2 (5 bases each). V was pared by 0 bases and J by 4 bases, with 13 bases between. There are 16 residues in the CDR3. Germline loops: CDR1 MNHEY, CDR2 SMNVEV (reference sequence). The CDR3, as DNA: TGTGCCAGCAGTTTATCCGGGACGGACCTTTACAATGAGCAGTTCTTC. It specifies CASSLSGTDLYNEQFF.

The J gene is TRBJ1-1, the V gene TRBV5-6, with D possibly matching TRBD1 (6 bases). The CDR3 is 12 amino acids. V shed 5 bases and J shed 8 bases, with 13 bases lying between them. Germline V lookup: CDR1 SGHDT, CDR2 YYEEEE. The DNA of the CDR3 is TGTGCCAGCAGTGTAGGGGACAACGAAGCTTTCTTT. Encoded protein: CASSVGDNEAFF.

The chain is built from TRBV10-2 and TRBJ2-7; D uncertain. The germline CDR1 and CDR2 sequences are WSHSY and SAAADI. V lost 6 bases and J 3 bases, leaving 6 bases between the germline ends. The CDR3 has 11 amino acids. The CDR3: CASSSDYEQYF. The CDR3 region has the DNA TGCGCCAGCAGCTCCGACTACGAGCAGTACTTC.

This chain connects TRBV21-1 to TRBJ2-2; the table calls TRBD2, which could not be checked here. TRBV21-1 is listed as a pseudogene. The CDR3 is made up of 18 amino acids. The CDR3 loop is CASSKKEAGRLNTGELFF. The CDR3 bases are TGTGCCAGCAGCAAAAAGGAAGCGGGAAGACTTAACACCGGGGAGCTGTTTTTT.

V usage is TRBV7-2 and J usage is TRBJ2-1, with 7 positions matching TRBD1. The junction had 3 bases not matched to a gene; V was cut back by 1 base and J by 3 bases. Germline V CDR1 and CDR2: SGHTA, FQGNSA. CDR3 length: 15 residues. The CDR3: CASSLGQGNYNEQFF. As DNA, the CDR3 is TGTGCCAGCAGCTTAGGACAGGGAAACTACAATGAGCAGTTCTTC.

This sequence joins TRBV7-6 and TRBJ1-3; 7 bases fit TRBD1. The CDR3 has 17 residues. The junction had 13 bases not matched to a gene; V was cut back by 4 bases and J by 4 bases. The germline V gene has CDR1 SGHVS and CDR2 FNYEAQ. CDR3 sequence: CASSSYRDSTIGNTIYF. CDR3 in DNA: TGTGCCAGCAGCTCCTATAGGGACAGTACTATCGGAAACACCATATATTTT. Together with reference TRBV7-6 and TRBJ1-3, the CDR3 gives the full variable domain: GAGVSQSPRYKVTKRGQDVALRCDPISGHVSLYWYRQALGQGPEFLTYFNYEAQQDKSGLPNDRFSAERPEGSISTLTIQRTEQRDSAMYRCASSSYRDSTIGNTIYFGEGSWLTVV.